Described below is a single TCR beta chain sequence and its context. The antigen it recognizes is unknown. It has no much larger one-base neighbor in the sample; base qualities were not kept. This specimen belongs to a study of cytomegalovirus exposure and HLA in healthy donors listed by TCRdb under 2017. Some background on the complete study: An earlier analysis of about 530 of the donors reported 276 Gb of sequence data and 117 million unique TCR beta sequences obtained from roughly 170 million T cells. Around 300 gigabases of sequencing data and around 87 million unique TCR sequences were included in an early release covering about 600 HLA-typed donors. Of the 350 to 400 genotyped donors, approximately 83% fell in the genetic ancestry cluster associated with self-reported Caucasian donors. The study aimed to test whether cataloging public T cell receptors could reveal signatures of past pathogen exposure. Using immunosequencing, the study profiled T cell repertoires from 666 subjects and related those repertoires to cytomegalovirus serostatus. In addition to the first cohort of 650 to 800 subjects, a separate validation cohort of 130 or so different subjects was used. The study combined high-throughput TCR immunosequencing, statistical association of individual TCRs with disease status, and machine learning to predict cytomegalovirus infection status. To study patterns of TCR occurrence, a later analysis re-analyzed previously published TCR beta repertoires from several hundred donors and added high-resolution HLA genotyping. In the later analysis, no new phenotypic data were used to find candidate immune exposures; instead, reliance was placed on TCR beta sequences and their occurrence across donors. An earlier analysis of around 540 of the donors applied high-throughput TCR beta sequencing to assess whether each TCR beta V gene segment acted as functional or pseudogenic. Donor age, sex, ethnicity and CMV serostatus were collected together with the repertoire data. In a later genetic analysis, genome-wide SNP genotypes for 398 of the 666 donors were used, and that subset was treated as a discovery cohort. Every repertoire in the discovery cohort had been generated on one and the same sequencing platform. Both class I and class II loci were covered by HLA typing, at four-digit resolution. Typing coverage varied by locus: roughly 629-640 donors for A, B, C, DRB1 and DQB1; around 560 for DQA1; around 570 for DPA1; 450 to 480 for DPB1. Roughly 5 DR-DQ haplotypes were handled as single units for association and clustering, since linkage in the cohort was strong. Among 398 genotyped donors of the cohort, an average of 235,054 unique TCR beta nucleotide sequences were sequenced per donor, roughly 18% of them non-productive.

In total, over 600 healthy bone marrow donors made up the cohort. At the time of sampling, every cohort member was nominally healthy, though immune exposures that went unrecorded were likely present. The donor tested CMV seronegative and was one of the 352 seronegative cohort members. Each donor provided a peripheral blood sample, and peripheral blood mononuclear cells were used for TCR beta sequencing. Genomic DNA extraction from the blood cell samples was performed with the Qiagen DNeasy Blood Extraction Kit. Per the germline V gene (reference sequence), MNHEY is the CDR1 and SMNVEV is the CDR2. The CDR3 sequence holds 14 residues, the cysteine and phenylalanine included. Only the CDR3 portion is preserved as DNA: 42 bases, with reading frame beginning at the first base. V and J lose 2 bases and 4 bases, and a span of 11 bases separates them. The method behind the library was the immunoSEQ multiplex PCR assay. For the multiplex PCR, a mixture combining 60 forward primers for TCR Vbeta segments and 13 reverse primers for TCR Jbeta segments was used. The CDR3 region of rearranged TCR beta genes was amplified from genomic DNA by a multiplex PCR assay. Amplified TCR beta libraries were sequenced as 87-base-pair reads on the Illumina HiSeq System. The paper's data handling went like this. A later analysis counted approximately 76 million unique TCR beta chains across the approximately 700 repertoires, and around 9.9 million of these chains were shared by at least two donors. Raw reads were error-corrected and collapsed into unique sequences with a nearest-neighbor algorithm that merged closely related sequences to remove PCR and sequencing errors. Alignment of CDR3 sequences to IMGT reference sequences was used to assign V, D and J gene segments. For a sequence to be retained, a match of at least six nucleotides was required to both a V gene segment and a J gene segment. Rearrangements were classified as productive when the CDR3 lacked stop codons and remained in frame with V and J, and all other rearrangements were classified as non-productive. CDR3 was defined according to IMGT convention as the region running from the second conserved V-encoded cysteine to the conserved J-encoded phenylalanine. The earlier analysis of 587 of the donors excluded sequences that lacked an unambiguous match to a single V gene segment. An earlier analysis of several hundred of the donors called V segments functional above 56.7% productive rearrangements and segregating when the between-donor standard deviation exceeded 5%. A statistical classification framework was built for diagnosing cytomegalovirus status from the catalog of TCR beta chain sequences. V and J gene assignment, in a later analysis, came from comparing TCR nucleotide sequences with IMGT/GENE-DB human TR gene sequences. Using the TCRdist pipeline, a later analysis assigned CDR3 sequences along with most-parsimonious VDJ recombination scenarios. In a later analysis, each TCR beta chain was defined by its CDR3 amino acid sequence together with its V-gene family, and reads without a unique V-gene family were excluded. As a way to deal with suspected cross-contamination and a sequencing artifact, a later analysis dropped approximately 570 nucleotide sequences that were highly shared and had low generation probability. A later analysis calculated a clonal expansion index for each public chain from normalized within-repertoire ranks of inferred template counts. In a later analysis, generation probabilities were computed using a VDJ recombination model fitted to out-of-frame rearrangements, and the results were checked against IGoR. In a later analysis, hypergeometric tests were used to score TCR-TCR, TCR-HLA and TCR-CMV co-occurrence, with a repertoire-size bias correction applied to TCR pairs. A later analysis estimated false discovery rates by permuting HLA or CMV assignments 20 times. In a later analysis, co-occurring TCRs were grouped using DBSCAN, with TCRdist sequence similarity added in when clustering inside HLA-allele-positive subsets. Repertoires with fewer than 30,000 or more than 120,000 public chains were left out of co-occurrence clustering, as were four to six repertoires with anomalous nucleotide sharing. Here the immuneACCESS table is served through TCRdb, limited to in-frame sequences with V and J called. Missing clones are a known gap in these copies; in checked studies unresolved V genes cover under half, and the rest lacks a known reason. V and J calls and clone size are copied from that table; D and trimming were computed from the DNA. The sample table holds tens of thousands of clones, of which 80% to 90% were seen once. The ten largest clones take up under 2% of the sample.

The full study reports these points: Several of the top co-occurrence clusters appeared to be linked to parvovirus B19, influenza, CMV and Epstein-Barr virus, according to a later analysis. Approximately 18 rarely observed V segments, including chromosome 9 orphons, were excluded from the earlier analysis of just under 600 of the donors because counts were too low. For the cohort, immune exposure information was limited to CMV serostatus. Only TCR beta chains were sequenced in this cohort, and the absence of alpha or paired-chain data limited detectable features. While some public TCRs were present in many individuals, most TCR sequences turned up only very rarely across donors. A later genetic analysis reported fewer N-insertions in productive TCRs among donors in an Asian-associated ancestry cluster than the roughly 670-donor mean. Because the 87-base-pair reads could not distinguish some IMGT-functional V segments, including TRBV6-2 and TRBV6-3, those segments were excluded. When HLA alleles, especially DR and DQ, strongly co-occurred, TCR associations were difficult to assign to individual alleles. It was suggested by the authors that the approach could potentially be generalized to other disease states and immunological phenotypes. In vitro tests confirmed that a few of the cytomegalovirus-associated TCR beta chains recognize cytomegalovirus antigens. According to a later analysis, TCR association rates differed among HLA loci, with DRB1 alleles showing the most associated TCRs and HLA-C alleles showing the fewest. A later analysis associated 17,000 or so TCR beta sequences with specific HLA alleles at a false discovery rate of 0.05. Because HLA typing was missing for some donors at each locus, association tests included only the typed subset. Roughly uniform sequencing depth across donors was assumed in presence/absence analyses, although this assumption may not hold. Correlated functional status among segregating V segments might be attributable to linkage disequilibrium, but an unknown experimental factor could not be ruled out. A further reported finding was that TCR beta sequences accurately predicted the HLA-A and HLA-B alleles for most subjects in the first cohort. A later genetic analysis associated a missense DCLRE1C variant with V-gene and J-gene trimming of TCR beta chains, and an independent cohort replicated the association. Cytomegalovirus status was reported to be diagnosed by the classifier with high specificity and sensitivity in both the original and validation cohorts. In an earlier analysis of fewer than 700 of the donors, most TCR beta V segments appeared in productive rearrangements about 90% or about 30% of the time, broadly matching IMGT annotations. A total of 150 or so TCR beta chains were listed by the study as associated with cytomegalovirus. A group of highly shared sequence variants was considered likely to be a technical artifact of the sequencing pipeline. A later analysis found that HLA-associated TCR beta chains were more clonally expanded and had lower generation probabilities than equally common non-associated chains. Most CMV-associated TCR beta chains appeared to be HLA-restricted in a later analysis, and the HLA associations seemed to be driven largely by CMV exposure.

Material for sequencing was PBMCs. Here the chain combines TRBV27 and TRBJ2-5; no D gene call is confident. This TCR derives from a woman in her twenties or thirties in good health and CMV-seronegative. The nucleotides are TGTGCCAGCAGTTTAGGCACCTCAGGAGAGACCCAGTACTTC. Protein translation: CASSLGTSGETQYF.